The 10 T cell receptor beta chains listed next were all sequenced from one sample in a study of CD4+ T cells in melanoma. Repertoires were generated with immunoSEQ multiplex PCR, while TCRdb's copy carries only in-frame clones and drops some. Here the sample spans 9,500 to 11,000 clones, 60% to 85% being singletons. The sequencing input was cells from a culture (not recorded whether cultured in vitro). The receptors here all came from a human donor with melanoma.

This clone was seen more than once but under ten times. The chain carries TRBV5-1 and TRBJ1-2; 12 bases align to TRBD1. The ends lost 4 bases at V and 4 bases at J; junction bases unmatched: 11. The germline V gene has CDR1 SGHRS and CDR2 YFSETQ. The CDR3 loop spans 17 amino acids. DNA of the CDR3: TGCGCCAGCAGCCCTGGGACAGGGGGCCCCTGGGCCTATGGCTACACCTTC. Protein sequence: CASSPGTGGPWAYGYTF. The whole variable domain, filled in from reference TRBV5-1 and TRBJ1-2, reads KAGVTQTPRYLIKTRGQQVTLSCSPISGHRSVSWYQQTPGQGLQFLFEYFSETQRNKGNFPGRFSGRQFSNSRSEMNVSTLELGDSALYLCASSPGTGGPWAYGYTFGSGTRLTVV.

This chain joins TRBV7-9 and TRBJ2-1; 7 nucleotides agree with TRBD2. Germline V gene lookup returns CDR1 SEHNR and CDR2 FQNEAQ (reference sequence). The junction had 9 bases not matched to a gene; V was cut back by 4 bases and J by 0 bases. This CDR3 is 17 amino acids long. DNA for the CDR3: TGTGCCAGCAGCTCAGCTCTAGCGGTGAACTCCTACAATGAGCAGTTCTTC. Its translation is CASSSALAVNSYNEQFF.

The chain is built from TRBV4-1 and TRBJ2-1, with D perhaps given as TRBD1 or TRBD2 (5 bases each). With 4 bases removed from V and 12 bases from J, the gap between germline ends came to 19 bases. Germline V gene data show CDR1 as MGHRA and CDR2 as YSYEKL. This CDR3 is 14 amino acids long. CDR3 nucleotides: TGCGCCAGCAGCCCGGGACCGCCCTCTCCCCCGCAGTTCTTC. Protein: CASSPGPPSPPQFF.

The V call is TRBV19, the J call TRBJ1-2; TRBD1 agrees at 11 bases. The length of the CDR3 is 15 residues. V trimming: 3 bases; J trimming: 6 bases; junction bases outside the gene matches: 6. CDR1 LNHDA and CDR2 SQIVND come from the germline V gene (reference sequence). The CDR3 sequence is CASSIPGQGAHGYTF. The CDR3 region has the DNA TGTGCCAGTAGTATCCCCGGACAGGGGGCGCATGGCTACACCTTC.

The genes are TRBV12-3 or TRBV12-4 and TRBJ1-1; D is possibly TRBD1 (6 bases). Trimming removed 10 bases at V and 10 bases at J, with 19 bases between. The CDR3 runs 12 residues. For the CDR3, the DNA is TGTGCCACTTCCAAAGGCCGGGGGCGAGCTTTCTTT. This codes for CATSKGRGRAFF.

V usage is TRBV29-1 and J usage is TRBJ2-5, with 7 bases that match TRBD2. The CDR3 consists of 13 residues. The germline V gene has CDR1 SQVTM and CDR2 ANQGSEA. V was pared by 7 bases and J by 0 bases, with 5 bases of the junction left unmatched. CDR3 amino acids: CSAGGSYQETQYF. Written as DNA, the CDR3 is TGCAGCGCCGGGGGGTCGTACCAAGAGACCCAGTACTTC.

This clone was seen just once. The rearrangement uses TRBV6-6 and TRBJ2-3, with D tentatively TRBD1 (6 bases). Germline loops: CDR1 MNHNY, CDR2 SVGAGI (reference sequence). This CDR3 is 14 amino acids long. Deletions cut 0 bases from V and 4 bases from J, with 8 bases between. In DNA form, the CDR3 reads TGTGCCAGCAGTTACTCAGAGGGGGCAGATACGCAGTATTTT. Protein product: CASSYSEGADTQYF.

The rearrangement links TRBV10-3 to TRBJ1-1; tentatively, D is TRBD1 (5 bases). V lost 6 bases, J lost 4 bases, and 15 bases lay in between. The CDR3 is 14 residues long. Germline V gives CDR1 ENHRY, CDR2 SYGVKD. This CDR3 is CAISSGLAGTEAFF. CDR3 sequence (DNA): TGTGCCATCAGCTCGGGGCTAGCCGGCACTGAAGCTTTCTTT.

The chain has TRBV5-4 and TRBJ1-5, with no clear D. Per germline, CDR1 SGHNT and CDR2 YYREEE (reference sequence). There are 13 residues in the CDR3. V lost 0 bases to trimming and J lost 2 bases, with 3 bases between them. The CDR3 region has the DNA TGTGCCAGCAGCTTGGCCGGCAATCAGCCCCAGCATTTT. Its translation is CASSLAGNQPQHF.

The chain recombines TRBV4-1 with TRBJ1-6; D gene uncertain. CDR3 length: 15 residues. The germline V gene has CDR1 MGHRA and CDR2 YSYEKL. V shed 4 bases and J shed 7 bases, with 14 bases lying between them. The CDR3, as DNA: TGCGCCAGCAGCCCACCACTCCGGGTAAATTCACCCCTCCACTTT. This gives the protein CASSPPLRVNSPLHF.